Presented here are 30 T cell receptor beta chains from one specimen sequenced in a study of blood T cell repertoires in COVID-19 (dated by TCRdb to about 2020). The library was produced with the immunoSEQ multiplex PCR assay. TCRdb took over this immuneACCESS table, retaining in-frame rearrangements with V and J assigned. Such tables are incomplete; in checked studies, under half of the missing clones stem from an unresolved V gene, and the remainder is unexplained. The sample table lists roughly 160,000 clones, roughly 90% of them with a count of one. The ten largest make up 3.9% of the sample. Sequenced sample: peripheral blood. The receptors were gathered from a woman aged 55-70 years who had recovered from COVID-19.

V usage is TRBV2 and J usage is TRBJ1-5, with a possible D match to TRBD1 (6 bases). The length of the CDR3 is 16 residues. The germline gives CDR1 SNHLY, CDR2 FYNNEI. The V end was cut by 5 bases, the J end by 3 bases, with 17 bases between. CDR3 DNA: TGTGCCAGCAGTCTACAGGGAACTTTCAACAATCAGCCCCAGCATTTT. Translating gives CASSLQGTFNNQPQHF.

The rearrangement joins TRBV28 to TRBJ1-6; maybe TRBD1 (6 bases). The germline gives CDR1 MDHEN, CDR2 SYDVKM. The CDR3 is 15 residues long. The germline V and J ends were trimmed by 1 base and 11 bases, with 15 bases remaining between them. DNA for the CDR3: TGTGCCAGCAGTTTATATGGCAGGGGATTTGCACCCCTCCACTTT. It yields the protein CASSLYGRGFAPLHF.

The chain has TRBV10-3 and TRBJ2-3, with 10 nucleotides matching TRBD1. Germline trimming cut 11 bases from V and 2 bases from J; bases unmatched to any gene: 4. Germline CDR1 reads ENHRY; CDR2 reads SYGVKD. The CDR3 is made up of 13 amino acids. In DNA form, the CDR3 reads TGTGCCGTGACAGGGGGCATCACAGATACGCAGTATTTT. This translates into CAVTGGITDTQYF.

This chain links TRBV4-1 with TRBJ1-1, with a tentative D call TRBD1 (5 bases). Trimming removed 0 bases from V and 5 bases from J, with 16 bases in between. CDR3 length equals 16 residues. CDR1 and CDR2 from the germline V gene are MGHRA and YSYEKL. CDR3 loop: CASSQDGGTPWTEAFF. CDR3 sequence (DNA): TGCGCCAGCAGCCAAGACGGCGGGACGCCGTGGACTGAAGCTTTCTTT.

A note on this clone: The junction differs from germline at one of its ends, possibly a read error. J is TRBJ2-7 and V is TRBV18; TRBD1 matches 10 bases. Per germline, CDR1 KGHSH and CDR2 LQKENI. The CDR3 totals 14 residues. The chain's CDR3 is CASSPRTGGYEQYF. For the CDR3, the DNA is TGTGCCAGCTCGCCACGGACAGGGGGCTACGAGCAGTACTTC.

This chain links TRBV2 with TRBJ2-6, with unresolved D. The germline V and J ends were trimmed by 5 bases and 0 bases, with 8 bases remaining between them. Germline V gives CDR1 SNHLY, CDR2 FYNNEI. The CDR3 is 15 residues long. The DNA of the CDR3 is TGTGCCAGCAGTCTGCGACTCTCTGGGGCCAACGTCCTGACTTTC. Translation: CASSLRLSGANVLTF.

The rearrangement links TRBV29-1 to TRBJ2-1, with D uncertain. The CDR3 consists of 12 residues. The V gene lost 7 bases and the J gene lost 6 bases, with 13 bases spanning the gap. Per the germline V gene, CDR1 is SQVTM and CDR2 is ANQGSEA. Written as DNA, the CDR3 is TGCAGCGCCCAACCCTCCAGCAATGAGCAGTTCTTC. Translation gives CSAQPSSNEQFF.

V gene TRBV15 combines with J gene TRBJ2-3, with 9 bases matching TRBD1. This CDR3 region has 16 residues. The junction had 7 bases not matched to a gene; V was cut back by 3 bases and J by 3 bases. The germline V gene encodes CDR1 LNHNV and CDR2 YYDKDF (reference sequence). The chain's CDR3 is CATSSYTGGATDTQYF. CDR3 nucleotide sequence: TGTGCCACCAGCAGTTATACAGGGGGCGCGACAGATACGCAGTATTTT.

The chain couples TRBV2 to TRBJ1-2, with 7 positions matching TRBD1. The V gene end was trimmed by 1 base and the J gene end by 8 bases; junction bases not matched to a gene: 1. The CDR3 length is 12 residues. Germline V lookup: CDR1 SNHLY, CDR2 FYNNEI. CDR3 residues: CASSEEGGGYTF. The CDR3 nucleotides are TGTGCCAGCAGTGAAGAAGGGGGCGGCTACACCTTC.

CDR3 bases: TGTGCCAGCAGCTTCCCCGTCCAGGATACGCAGTATTTT. Translating gives CASSFPVQDTQYF. J is TRBJ2-3 and V is TRBV7-9; D unclear. The CDR3 runs 13 residues. Per germline, CDR1 SEHNR and CDR2 FQNEAQ (reference sequence). The V and J ends lost 3 bases and 6 bases respectively, with 10 bases between them. The variable domain in full, completed from reference TRBV7-9 and TRBJ2-3, reads DTGVSQNPRHKITKRGQNVTFRCDPISEHNRLYWYRQTLGQGPEFLTYFQNEAQLEKSRLLSDRFSAERPKGSFSTLEIQRTEQGDSAMYLCASSFPVQDTQYFGPGTRLTVL.

The CDR3 is CATSDRDQPQHF. CDR3 nucleotides: TGTGCCACCTCGGACAGGGATCAGCCCCAGCATTTT. The chain has TRBV6-1 and TRBJ1-5, with 8 bases lining up with TRBD1. Germline CDR1 reads MNHNS; CDR2 reads SASEGT. V lost 10 bases, J lost 5 bases, and 4 bases stayed unmatched. The CDR3 spans 12 residues.

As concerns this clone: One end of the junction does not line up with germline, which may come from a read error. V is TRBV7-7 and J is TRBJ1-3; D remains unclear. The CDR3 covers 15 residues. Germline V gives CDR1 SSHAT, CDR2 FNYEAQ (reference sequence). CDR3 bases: TGTGCTAGCAGCTTAAACGGACGGTCGGGGAACACCATATATTTT. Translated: CASSLNGRSGNTIYF.

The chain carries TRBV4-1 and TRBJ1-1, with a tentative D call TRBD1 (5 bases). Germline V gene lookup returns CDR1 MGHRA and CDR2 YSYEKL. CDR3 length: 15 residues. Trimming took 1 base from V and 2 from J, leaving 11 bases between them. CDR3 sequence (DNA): TGCGCCAGCAGCCAAGGGATCCAGGGAAACACTGAAGCTTTCTTT. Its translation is CASSQGIQGNTEAFF.

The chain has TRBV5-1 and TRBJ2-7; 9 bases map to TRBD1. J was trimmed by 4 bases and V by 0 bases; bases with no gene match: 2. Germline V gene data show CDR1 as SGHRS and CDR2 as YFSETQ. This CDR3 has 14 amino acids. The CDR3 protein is CASSLGDREYEQYF. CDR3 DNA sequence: TGCGCCAGCAGCTTGGGGGACAGGGAGTACGAGCAGTACTTC.

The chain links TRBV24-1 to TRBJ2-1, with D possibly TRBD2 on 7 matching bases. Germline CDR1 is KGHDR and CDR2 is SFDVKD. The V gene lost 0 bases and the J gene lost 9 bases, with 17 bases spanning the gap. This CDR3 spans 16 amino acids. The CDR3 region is CATSDLRGGPTFEQFF. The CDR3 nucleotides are TGTGCCACCAGTGATTTGAGGGGGGGGCCCACTTTTGAGCAGTTCTTC.

CDR3 sequence: CATSEEPRRDGYTF. Written as DNA, the CDR3 is TGTGCCACCAGTGAAGAGCCTAGAAGAGATGGCTACACCTTC. V is TRBV24-1 and J is TRBJ1-2; unclear D gene. Trimming took off 4 bases at V and 6 bases at J, with 14 bases between the two ends. The CDR3 sequence is 14 residues long. CDR1 is KGHDR, CDR2 SFDVKD, per germline.

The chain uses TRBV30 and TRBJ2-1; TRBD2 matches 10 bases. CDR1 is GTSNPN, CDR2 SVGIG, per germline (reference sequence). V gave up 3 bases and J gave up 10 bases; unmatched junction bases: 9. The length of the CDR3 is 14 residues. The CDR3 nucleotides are TGTGCCTGGAGAGGGTCTAGCGGGGGACGAGAGCAGTTCTTC. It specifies CAWRGSSGGREQFF.

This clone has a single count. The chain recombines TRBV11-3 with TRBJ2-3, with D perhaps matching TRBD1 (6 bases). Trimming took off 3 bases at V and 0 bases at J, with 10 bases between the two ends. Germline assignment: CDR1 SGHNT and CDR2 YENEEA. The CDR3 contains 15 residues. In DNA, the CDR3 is TGTGCCAGCAGCTTGGGGACACCTAGCACAGATACGCAGTATTTT. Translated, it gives CASSLGTPSTDTQYF.

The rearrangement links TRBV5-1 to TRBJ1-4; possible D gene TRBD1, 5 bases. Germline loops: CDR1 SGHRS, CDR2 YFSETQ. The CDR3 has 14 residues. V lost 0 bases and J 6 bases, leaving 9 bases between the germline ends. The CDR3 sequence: CASSLGQGHEKLFF. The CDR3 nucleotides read TGCGCCAGCAGCTTGGGGCAGGGCCATGAAAAACTGTTTTTT.

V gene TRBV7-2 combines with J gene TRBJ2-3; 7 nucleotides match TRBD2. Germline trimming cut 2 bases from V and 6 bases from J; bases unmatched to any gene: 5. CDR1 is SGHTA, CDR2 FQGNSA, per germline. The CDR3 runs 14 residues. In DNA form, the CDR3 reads TGTGCCAGCAGCTTAATTTCCGGGGGGGATACGCAGTATTTT. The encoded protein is CASSLISGGDTQYF. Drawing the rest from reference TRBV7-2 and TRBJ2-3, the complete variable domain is GAGVSQSPSNKVTEKGKDVELRCDPISGHTALYWYRQSLGQGLEFLIYFQGNSAPDKSGLPSDRFSAERTGGSVSTLTIQRTQQEDSAVYLCASSLISGGDTQYFGPGTRLTVL.

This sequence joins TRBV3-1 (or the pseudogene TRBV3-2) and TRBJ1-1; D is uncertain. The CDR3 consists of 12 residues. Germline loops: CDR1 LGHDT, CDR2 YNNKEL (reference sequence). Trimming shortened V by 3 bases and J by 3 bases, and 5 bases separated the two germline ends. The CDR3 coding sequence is TGTGCCAGCAGCCACCCATACACTGAAGCTTTCTTT. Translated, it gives CASSHPYTEAFF.

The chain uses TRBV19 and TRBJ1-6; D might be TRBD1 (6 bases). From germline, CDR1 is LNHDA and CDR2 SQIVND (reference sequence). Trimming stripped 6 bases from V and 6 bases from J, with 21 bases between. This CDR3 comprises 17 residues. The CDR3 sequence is CASSEVPGQKFNSPLHF. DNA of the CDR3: TGTGCCAGTAGCGAAGTACCAGGACAGAAATTTAATTCACCCCTCCACTTT.

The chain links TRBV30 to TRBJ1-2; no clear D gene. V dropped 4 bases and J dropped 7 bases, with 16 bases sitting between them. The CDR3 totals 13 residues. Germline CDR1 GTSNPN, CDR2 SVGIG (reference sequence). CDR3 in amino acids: CAWKGPGGGGYTF. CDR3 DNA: TGTGCCTGGAAAGGTCCGGGTGGCGGTGGCTACACCTTC.

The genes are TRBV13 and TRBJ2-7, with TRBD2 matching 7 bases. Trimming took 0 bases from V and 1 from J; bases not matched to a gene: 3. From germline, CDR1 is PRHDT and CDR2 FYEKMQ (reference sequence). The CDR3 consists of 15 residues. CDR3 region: CASSLGGGGSYEQYF. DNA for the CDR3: TGTGCCAGCAGCTTAGGGGGCGGGGGATCCTACGAGCAGTACTTC.

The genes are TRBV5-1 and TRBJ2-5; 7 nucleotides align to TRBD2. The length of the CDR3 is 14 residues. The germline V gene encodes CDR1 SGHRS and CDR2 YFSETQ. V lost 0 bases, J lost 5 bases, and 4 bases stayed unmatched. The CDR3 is CASSLAGEGETQYF. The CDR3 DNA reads TGCGCCAGCAGCTTGGCCGGGGAGGGGGAGACCCAGTACTTC. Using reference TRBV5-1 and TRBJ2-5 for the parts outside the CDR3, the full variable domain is KAGVTQTPRYLIKTRGQQVTLSCSPISGHRSVSWYQQTPGQGLQFLFEYFSETQRNKGNFPGRFSGRQFSNSRSEMNVSTLELGDSALYLCASSLAGEGETQYFGPGTRLLVL.

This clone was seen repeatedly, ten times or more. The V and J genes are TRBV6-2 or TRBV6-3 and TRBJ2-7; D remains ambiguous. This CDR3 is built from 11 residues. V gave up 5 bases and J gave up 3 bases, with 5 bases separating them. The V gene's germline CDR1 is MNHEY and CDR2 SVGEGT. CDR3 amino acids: CASSPLYEQYF. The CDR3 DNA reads TGTGCCAGCAGTCCCCTCTACGAGCAGTACTTC.

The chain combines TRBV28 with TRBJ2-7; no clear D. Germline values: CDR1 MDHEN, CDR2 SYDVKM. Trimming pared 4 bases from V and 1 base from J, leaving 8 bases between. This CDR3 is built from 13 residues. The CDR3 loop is CASSSPQSYEQYF. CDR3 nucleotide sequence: TGTGCCAGCAGTTCACCTCAGTCCTACGAGCAGTACTTC.

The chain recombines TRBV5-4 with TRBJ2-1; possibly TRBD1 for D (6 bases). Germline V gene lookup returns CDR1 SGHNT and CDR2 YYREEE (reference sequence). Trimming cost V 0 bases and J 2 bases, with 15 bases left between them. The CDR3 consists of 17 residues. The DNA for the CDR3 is TGTGCCAGCAGCTTGGTGCTAGACAGGAGAGCCTACAATGAGCAGTTCTTC. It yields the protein CASSLVLDRRAYNEQFF.

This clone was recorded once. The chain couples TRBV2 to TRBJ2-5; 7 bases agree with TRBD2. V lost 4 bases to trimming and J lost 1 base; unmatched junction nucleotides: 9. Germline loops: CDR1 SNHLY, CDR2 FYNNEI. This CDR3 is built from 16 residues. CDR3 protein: CASSVAGWGVQETQYF. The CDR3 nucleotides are TGTGCCAGCAGTGTAGCGGGTTGGGGGGTCCAAGAGACCCAGTACTTC.

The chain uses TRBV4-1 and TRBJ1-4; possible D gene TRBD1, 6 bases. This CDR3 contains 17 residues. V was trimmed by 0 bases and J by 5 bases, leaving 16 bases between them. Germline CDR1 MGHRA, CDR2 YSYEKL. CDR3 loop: CASSQERQAAGNEKLFF. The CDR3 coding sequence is TGCGCCAGCAGCCAAGAAAGACAGGCCGCCGGGAATGAAAAACTGTTTTTT.